Sequencing of this TCR beta chain was carried out in a study of cytomegalovirus exposure and HLA in healthy donors. Some clones are missing from TCRdb's copy, which holds only in-frame ones; the method was immunoSEQ multiplex PCR. The table has 200,000 or so clones, approximately 80% seen once; the top ten hold roughly 7%. With regard to this clone: Antigen: not known. The same CDR3 is also encoded by other DNA sequences in this sample.

V lost 4 bases and J 5 bases, leaving 14 bases between the germline ends. The CDR3 is made up of 13 amino acids. The germline V gene encodes CDR1 SQVTM and CDR2 ANQGSEA. Broader study findings: In vitro, a few CMV-associated chains proved specific for CMV antigens. The study labeled 164 TCR beta chains cytomegalovirus-associated.

This receptor was taken from a man in his late teens or twenties in good health and CMV-seropositive. The source material was PBMCs. This chain links TRBV29-1 with TRBJ2-5; perhaps TRBD2 as D (6 bases). CDR3 sequence: CSVGQGGEETQYF. The CDR3 DNA follows: TGCAGCGTTGGCCAGGGCGGGGAGGAGACCCAGTACTTC.